This T cell receptor beta chain was documented in a study of CD8 T cells in Susac syndrome (dated by TCRdb to the late 2010s). As for the study more broadly: Whether CD8+ T cell activation and differentiation in Susac syndrome was antigen driven was tested using repertoire sequencing. What the study reported, not specific to this receptor: The number of individuals in the TCR sequencing and HLA analysis was recognized as being relatively small.

High-throughput TCR beta sequencing profiled peripheral blood CD8+ and CD4+ T cells from healthy donors, Susac syndrome patients and multiple sclerosis patients. Treatment-naive patients with stable or active relapsing-remitting disease fulfilling revised McDonald criteria were used as multiple sclerosis controls. CD8+ TEMRA cells were enriched by FACS, while bulk CD8+ and CD4+ T cells were purified by magnetic negative isolation. Blood was drawn into EDTA tubes, processed within 24 hours, and PBMCs were isolated by density gradient centrifugation. PBMCs intended for TCR sequencing were cryopreserved in liquid nitrogen and were subsequently thawed in a 37 degrees C water bath. The sorted or isolated CD4+, CD8+ and CD8+ TEMRA cells reached a purity of at least 90%. The CDR3 sequence holds 14 residues, the cysteine and phenylalanine included. Only the CDR3 part of the read is kept: 42 bases, read in frame from the first base. The germline V gene gives CDR1 as SGHDN and CDR2 as FVKESK. V and J lose 1 base and 2 bases, and a span of 9 bases separates them.

RNA was extracted using the RNeasy kit, and roughly 0.5 to 1 microgram was reverse transcribed with random hexamers. The immunoSEQ multiplex PCR assay, covering 54 Vbeta and 13 Jbeta segments, was used to amplify TCR beta CDR3 regions. To correct PCR amplification bias, a synthetic template baseline was used for both primer optimization and computational correction. On the study's bioinformatics: Only productive sequences were kept, with reads annotated to V, D and J genes according to IMGT and analyzed in immunoSEQ Analyzer. Clonality was calculated as one minus the Shannon entropy normalized by log2 of the number of productive unique sequences. For each patient and control, public and private clones were evaluated within the 100 most prevalent clones. A clone was defined as Susac-specific if it was absent from the healthy and MS cohorts, from some 1,100 published viral clones and from other ImmuneACCESS disease sequences. TCRdb reworked the public reads: Q25 trimming with fastp, MiXCR clone assembly, productive beta chains retained. Under each unique CDR3 protein, matching rows form one entry showing the most common genes and DNA. The V and J calls reflect TCRdb's pipeline rather than the authors' work. The sample has about 200,000 distinct CDR3 sequences on record, 90% to 95% of them singletons. The ten biggest clones cover under 0.095% of the sample.

This clonotype occurred a few times. It has no known antigen specificity. No per-base quality is available; no much larger clone lies one base away. This clonotype originated in a human donor with multiple sclerosis. Material: CD4+ T cells from PBMCs. Rearrangement joined TRBV14 to TRBJ2-7; the D gene assignment is ambiguous. The nucleotides read TGTGCCAGCAGCCAAGTGCCGGGTACCTACGAGCAGTACTTC. Translated, it gives CASSQVPGTYEQYF.